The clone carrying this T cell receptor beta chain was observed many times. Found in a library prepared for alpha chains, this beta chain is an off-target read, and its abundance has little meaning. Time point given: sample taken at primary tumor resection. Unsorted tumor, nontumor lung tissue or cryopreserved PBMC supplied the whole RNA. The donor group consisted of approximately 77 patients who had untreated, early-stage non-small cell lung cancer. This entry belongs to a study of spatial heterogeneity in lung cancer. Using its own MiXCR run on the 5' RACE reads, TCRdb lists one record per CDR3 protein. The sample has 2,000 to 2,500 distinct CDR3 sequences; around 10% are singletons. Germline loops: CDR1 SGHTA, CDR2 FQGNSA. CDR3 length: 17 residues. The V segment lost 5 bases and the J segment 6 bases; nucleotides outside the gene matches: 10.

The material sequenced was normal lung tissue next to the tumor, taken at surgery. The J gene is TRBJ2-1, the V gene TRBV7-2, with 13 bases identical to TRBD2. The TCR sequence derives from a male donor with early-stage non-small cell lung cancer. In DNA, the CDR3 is TGTGCCAGCAGCACCAACAAACTAGCGGGAGGGGGCAATGAGCAGTTCTTC. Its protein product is CASSTNKLAGGGNEQFF.